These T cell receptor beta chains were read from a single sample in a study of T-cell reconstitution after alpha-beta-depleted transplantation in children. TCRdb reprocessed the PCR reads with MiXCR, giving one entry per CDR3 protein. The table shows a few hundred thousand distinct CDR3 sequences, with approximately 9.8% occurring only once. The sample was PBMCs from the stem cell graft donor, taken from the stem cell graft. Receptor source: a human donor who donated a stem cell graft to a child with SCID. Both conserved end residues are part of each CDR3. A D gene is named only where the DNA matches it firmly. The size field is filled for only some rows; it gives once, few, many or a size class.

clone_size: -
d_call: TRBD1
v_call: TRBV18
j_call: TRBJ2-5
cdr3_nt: TGTGCCAGCTCACTCGAGACAGGGTCCCAAGAGACCCAGTACTTC
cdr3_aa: CASSLETGSQETQYF

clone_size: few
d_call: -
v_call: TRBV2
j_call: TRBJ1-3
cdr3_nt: TGTGCCAGCAGTGAGTGGGGATTCTCTGGAAACACCATATATTTT
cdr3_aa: CASSEWGFSGNTIYF

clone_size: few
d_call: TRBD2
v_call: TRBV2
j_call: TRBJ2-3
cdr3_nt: TGTGCCAGCAGGGGACTAGCTACCCTGACAGATACGCAGTATTTT
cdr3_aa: CASRGLATLTDTQYF

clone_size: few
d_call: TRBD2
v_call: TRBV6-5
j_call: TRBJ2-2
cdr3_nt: TGTGCCAGCAGTTACTCTCTAGCGGGGTCCGGGGAGCTGTTTTTT
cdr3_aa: CASSYSLAGSGELFF

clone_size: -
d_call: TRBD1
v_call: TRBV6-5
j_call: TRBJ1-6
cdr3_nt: TGTGCCAGCAGTTTCGACAGGGGGCTCGCCGATTCACCCCTCCACTTT
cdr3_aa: CASSFDRGLADSPLHF

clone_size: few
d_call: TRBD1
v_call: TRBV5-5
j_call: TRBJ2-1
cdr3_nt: TGTGCCAGCAGCTTGGAGGGGGCGTCCTACAATGAGCAGTTCTTC
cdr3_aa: CASSLEGASYNEQFF

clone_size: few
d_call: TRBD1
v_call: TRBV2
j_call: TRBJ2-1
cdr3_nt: TGTGCCAGCAGTCGTGGGGCCACAGGGGGATATAATGAGCAGTTCTTC
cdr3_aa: CASSRGATGGYNEQFF

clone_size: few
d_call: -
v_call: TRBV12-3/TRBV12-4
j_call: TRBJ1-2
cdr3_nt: TGTGCCAGCGTCTCCGGTGCAGGGGTGGATGGCTACACCTTC
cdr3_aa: CASVSGAGVDGYTF

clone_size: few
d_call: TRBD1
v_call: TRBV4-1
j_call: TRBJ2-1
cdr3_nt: TGCGCCAGCAGCCAAGAGGGACAGTCGCTCAATGAGCAGTTCTTC
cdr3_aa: CASSQEGQSLNEQFF

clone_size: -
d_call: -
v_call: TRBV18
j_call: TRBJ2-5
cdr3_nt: TGTGCCAGCTCACCGAAGGAAGGTGGGCAAGAGACCCAGTACTTC
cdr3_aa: CASSPKEGGQETQYF

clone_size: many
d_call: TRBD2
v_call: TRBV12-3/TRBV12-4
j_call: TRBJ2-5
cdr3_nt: TGTGCCAGCAGTTTGAGCGGGGTAGAGACCCAGTACTTC
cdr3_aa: CASSLSGVETQYF

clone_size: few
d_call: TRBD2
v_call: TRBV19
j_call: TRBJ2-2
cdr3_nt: TGTGCCAGTACCGTGACTAGCGGGGCAGTGGGGGAGCTGTTTTTT
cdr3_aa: CASTVTSGAVGELFF

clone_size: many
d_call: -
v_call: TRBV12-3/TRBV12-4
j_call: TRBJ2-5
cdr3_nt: TGTGCCAGCGGGACTCCCGATGAGACCCAGTACTTC
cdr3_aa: CASGTPDETQYF

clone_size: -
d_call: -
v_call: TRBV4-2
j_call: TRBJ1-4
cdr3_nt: TGTGCCATCAGCCACGGGCACAGGAGCAATGAAAAACTGTTTTTT
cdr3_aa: CAISHGHRSNEKLFF

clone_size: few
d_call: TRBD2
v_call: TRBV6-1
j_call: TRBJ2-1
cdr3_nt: TGTGCCAGCAGAAACCGCCGCCAAACTAGCGGGGGGGCCTATGAGCAGTTCTTC
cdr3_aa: CASRNRRQTSGGAYEQFF

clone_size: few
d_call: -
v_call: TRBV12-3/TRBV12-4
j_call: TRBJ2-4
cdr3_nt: TGTGCCAGCAGTTTAAGGGGGGGCCTAGCCAAAAACATTCAGTACTTC
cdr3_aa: CASSLRGGLAKNIQYF

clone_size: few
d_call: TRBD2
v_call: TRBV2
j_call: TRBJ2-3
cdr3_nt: TGTGCCAGCAGCAAAAACGGTCTAGCGGGAAGCACAGATACGCAGTATTTT
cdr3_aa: CASSKNGLAGSTDTQYF

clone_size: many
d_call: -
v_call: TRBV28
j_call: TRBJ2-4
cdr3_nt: TGTGCCAGCAAACCAAACAGGGCCGAAAACATTCAGTACTTC
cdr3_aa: CASKPNRAENIQYF

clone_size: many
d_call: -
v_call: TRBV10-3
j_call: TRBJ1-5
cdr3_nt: TGTGCCATCAGTGTACAGGAGTATCAGCCCCAGCATTTT
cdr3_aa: CAISVQEYQPQHF

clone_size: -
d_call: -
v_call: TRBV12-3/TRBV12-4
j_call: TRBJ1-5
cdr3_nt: TGTGCCAGCAGCAGCGGGGTTGGGAATCAGCCCCAGCATTTT
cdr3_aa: CASSSGVGNQPQHF

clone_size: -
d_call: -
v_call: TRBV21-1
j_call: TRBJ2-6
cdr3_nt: TGTGCCAGCAGCTTCCAAGCTGGGGCCAACGTCCTGACTTTC
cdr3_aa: CASSFQAGANVLTF

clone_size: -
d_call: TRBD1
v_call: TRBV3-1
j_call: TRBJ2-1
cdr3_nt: TGTGCCAGCAGCCAATTCTGGGACAGGGGAGGCAATGAGCAGTTCTTC
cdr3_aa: CASSQFWDRGGNEQFF

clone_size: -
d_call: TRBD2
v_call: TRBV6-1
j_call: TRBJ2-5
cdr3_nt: TGTGCCAGCTCCGGGACTACGCAAGGGACCCAGTACTTC
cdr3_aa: CASSGTTQGTQYF

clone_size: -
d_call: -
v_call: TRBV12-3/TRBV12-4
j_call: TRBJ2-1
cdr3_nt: TGTGCCAGCAGTTTACTAGAGAGCTCCTACAATGAGCAGTTCTTC
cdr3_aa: CASSLLESSYNEQFF

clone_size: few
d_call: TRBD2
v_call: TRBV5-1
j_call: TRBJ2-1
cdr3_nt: TGCGCCAGCAGCCGGACTAGCGGGGGGCACAATGAGCAGTTCTTC
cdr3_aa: CASSRTSGGHNEQFF

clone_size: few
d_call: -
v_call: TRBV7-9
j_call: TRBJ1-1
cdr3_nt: TGTGCCAGCAGCTTAGGTGTGGATAGAGCTTTCTTT
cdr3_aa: CASSLGVDRAFF

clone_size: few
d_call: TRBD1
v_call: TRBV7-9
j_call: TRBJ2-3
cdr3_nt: TGTGCCAGCAGCCATCGGCAGGGGGGCACAGATACGCAGTATTTT
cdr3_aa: CASSHRQGGTDTQYF

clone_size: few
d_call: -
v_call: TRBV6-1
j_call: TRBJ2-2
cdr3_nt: TGTGCCAGCAGTGAATTGCTACAGGCCGGGGAGCTGTTTTTT
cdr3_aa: CASSELLQAGELFF

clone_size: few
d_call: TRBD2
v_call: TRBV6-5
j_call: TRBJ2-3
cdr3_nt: TGTGCCAGCAGGGGCCTAGCGGGAGGCACAGATACGCAGTATTTT
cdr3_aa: CASRGLAGGTDTQYF

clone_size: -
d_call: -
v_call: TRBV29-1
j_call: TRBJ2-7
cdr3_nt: TGCAGCGTGGGGACACGACTGGAGGGCGAGCAGTACTTC
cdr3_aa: CSVGTRLEGEQYF

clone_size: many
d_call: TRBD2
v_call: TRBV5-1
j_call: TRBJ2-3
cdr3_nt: TGCGCCAGCAGCTTGGAACGGGGGGCAGATACGCAGTATTTT
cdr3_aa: CASSLERGADTQYF

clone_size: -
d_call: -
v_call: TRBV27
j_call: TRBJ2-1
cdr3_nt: TGTGCCAGCAGTCCCTTTGGTCGGGGGTCCTACAATGAGCAGTTCTTC
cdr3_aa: CASSPFGRGSYNEQFF

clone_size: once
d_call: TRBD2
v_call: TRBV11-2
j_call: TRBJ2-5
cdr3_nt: TGTGCCAGCAGCGTGTTAGCGGGGATGTGGGAGACCCAGTACTTC
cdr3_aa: CASSVLAGMWETQYF

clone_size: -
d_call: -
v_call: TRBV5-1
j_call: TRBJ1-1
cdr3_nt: TGCGCCAGCGTGGGGAGGGACACTGAAGCTTTCTTT
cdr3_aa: CASVGRDTEAFF

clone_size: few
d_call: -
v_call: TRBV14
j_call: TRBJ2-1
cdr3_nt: TGTGCCAGCAGCGAGATTGTCAATGAGCAGTTCTTC
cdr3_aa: CASSEIVNEQFF

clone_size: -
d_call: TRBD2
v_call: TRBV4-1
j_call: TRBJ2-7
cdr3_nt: TGCGCCAGCAGCCAAGTCCTTAAAAAAGCGGGGGGGACCTACGAGCAGTACTTC
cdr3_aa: CASSQVLKKAGGTYEQYF

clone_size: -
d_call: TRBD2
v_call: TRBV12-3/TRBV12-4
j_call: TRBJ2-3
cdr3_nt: TGTGCCAGCAGCCCCATGGGACTAGGAGGCACAGATACGCAGTATTTT
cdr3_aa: CASSPMGLGGTDTQYF

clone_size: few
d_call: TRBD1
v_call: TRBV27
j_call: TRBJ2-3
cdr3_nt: TGTGCCAGCAGTTCTAGGACAGGAACGCAGTATTTT
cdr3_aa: CASSSRTGTQYF

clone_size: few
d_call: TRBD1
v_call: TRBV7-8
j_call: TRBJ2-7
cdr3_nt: TGTGCCAGCAGCTCAACCGGGACAGGGGACGAGCAGTACTTC
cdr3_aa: CASSSTGTGDEQYF

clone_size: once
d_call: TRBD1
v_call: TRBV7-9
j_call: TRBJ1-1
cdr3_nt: TGTGCCAGCAGAGATACAGGGGGCACTGAAGCTTTCTTT
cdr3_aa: CASRDTGGTEAFF

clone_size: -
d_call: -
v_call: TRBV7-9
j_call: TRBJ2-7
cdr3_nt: TGTGCCAGCAGCTTATTGTCAGAGCTCCCCTACGAGCAGTACTTC
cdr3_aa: CASSLLSELPYEQYF

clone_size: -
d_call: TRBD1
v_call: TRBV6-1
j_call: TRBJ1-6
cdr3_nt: TGTGCCAGCAGTGGTTTCAGGGGGGATTCACCCCTCCACTTT
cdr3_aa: CASSGFRGDSPLHF

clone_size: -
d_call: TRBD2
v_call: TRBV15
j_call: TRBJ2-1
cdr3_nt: TGTGCCACCAGCAGAGAGATACTAGCGGGGGTTAATGAGCAGTTCTTC
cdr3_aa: CATSREILAGVNEQFF

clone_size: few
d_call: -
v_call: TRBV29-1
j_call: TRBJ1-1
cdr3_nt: TGCAGCGTTGAGTTAGGGACGAACACTGAAGCTTTCTTT
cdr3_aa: CSVELGTNTEAFF

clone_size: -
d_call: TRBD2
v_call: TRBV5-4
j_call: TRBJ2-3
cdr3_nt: TGTGCCAGCAGCTTTCCGATAGCGGGGGCGACAGATACGCAGTATTTT
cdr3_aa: CASSFPIAGATDTQYF

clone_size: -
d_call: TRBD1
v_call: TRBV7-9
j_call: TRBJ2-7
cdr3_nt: TGTGCCAGCAGCCCGGAGGGACAGGCCTACGAGCAGTACTTC
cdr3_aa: CASSPEGQAYEQYF

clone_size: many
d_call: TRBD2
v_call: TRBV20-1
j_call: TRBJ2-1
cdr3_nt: TGCAGTGCTAGAGGGGGACTAGCGGGGGGCGGGAATGAGCAGTTCTTC
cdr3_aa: CSARGGLAGGGNEQFF

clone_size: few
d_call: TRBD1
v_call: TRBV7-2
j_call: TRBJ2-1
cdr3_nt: TGTGCCAGCAACCGGGACAGGGATTACAATGAGCAGTTCTTC
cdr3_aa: CASNRDRDYNEQFF

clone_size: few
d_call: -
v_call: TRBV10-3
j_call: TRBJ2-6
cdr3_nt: TGTGCCATCAGTGAGTCTACAGGTAGCTCTGGGGCCAACGTCCTGACTTTC
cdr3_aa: CAISESTGSSGANVLTF

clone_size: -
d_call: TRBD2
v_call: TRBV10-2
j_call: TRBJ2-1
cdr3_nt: TGCGCCAGCAGTATACTAGCGGGGGGGAATTATGAGCAGTTCTTC
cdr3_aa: CASSILAGGNYEQFF

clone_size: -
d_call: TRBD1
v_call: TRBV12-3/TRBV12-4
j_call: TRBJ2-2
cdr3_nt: TGTGCCAGCAGTTCACCGGGACAGGGATGGACCGGGGAGCTGTTTTTT
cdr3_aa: CASSSPGQGWTGELFF